Listed here is a single T cell receptor (beta chain). Assay: immunoSEQ multiplex PCR; the TCRdb copy retains only in-frame clones and omits some. The repertoire holds around 250,000 clones, with about 89% as singletons. The CDR3 runs 12 residues. Germline CDR1 reads MGHRA; CDR2 reads YSYEKL. V lost 6 bases to trimming and J lost 6 bases, with 10 bases between them. These data come from a study of blood T cell repertoires in COVID-19. For the study at large: Spain, Italy and the United States supplied samples that represented acute and convalescent COVID-19. Sources were T cells, B-cell-depleted T cells, or PBMCs; the material itself was cDNA or gDNA.

V usage is TRBV4-1 and J usage is TRBJ2-3; D might be TRBD1 (5 bases). The TCR sequence derives from a middle-aged man with active or convalescent COVID-19. Sequenced: peripheral blood. The CDR3 coding sequence is TGCGCCAGCAGAAAGGACACCGATACGCAGTATTTT. Translating gives CASRKDTDTQYF.